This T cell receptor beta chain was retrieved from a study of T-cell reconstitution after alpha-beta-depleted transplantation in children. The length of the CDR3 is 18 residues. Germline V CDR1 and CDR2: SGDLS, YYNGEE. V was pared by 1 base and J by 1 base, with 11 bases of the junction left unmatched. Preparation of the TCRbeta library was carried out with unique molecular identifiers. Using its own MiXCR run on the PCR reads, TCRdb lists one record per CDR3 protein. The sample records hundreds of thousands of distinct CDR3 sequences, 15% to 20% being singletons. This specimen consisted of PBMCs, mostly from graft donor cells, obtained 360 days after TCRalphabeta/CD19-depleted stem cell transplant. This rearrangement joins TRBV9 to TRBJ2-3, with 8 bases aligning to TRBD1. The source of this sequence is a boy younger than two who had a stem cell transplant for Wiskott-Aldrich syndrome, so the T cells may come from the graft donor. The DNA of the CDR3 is TGTGCCAGCAGCGTAAACCGGGACAGGCGACCTCGCACAGATACGCAGTATTTT. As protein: CASSVNRDRRPRTDTQYF.